The entry below gives a single T cell receptor beta chain sequence along with its context. As yet, its antigen is unknown. The CDR3 length is 14 residues. Germline loops: CDR1 MNHEY, CDR2 SMNVEV (reference sequence). After removal of 4 bases from V and 3 bases from J, the junction contained 5 bases not matched to a gene. These data belong to a study of T cell repertoires and HLA-DP antigens. Whole-study results and caveats: Against one allele, clones undetected before culture averaged roughly 35%; against the other, roughly 51%. Naive and memory CD4+ repertoires were not analysed separately.

The data were produced by immunoSEQ multiplex PCR, yet TCRdb's version contains in-frame clones alone and is incomplete. Among some 110,000 clones listed, nearly 95% were seen once. The receptor comes from a young woman in good health and CMV-seronegative. This rearrangement joins TRBV27 to TRBJ2-5, with TRBD1 matching 7 bases. The sample taken for sequencing was CD4+ T cells from PBMCs. The CDR3 sequence is CASSSSGTEETQYF. The CDR3 DNA sequence: TGTGCCAGCAGTTCTTCCGGGACAGAAGAGACCCAGTACTTC.